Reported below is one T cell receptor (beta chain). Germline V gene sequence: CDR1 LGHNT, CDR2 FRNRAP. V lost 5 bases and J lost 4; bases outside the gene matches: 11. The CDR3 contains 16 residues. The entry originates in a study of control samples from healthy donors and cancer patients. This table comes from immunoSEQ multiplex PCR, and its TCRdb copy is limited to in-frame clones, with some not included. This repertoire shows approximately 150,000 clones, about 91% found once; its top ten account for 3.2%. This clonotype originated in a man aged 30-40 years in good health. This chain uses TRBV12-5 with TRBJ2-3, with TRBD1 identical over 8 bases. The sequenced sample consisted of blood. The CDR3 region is CASGPSTGANADTQYF. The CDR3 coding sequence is TGTGCTAGTGGTCCATCGACAGGGGCGAATGCAGATACGCAGTATTTT. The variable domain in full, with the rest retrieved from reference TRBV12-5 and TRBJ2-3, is DARVTQTPRHKVTEMGQEVTMRCQPILGHNTVFWYRQTMMQGLELLAYFRNRAPLDDSGMPKDRFSAEMPDATLATLKIQPSEPRDSAVYFCASGPSTGANADTQYFGPGTRLTVL.